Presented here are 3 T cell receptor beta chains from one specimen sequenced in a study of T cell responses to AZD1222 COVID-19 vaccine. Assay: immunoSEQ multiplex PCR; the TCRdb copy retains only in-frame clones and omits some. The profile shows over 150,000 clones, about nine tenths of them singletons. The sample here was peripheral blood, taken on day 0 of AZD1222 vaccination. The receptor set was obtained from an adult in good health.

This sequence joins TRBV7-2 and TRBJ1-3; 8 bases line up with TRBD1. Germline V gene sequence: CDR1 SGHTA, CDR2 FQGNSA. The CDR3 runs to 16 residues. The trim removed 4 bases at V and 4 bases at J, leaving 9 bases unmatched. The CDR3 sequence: CASSWPGTGEGNTIYF. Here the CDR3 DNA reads TGTGCCAGCAGCTGGCCCGGGACAGGCGAAGGAAACACCATATATTTT.

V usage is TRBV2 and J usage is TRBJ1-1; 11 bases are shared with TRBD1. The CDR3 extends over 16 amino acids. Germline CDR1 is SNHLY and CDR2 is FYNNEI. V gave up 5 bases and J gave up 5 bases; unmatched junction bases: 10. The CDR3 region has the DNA TGTGCCAGCAGTTATACATTGGGACAGGGGGGGACTGAAGCTTTCTTT. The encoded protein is CASSYTLGQGGTEAFF. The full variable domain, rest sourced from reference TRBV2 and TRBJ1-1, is EPEVTQTPSHQVTQMGQEVILRCVPISNHLYFYWYRQILGQKVEFLVSFYNNEISEKSEIFDDQFSVERPDGSNFTLKIRSTKLEDSAMYFCASSYTLGQGGTEAFFGQGTRLTVV.

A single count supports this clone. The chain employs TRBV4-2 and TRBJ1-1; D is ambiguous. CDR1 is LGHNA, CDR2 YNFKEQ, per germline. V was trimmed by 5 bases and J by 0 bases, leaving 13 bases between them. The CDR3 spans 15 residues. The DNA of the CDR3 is TGTGCCAGCAGCGCCACCGCGTCCATGAACACTGAAGCTTTCTTT. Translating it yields CASSATASMNTEAFF.